This T cell receptor (beta chain) is drawn from a study of T cell changes during pregnancy in multiple sclerosis. The data were produced by immunoSEQ multiplex PCR, yet TCRdb's version contains in-frame clones alone and is incomplete. The data hold some 110,000 clones, with about 89% observed a single time. The V segment lost 4 bases and the J segment 2 bases; nucleotides outside the gene matches: 1. The CDR3 runs to 13 residues. The V gene's germline CDR1 is SGHNT and CDR2 YENEEA. The chain joins TRBV11-3 to TRBJ1-2; 7 bases agree with TRBD1. Specimen: peripheral blood, collected before pregnancy. The source is a female donor with multiple sclerosis, enrolled in a pregnancy study. The CDR3 DNA is TGTGCCAGCAGCTCGACAGGGAACTATGGCTACACCTTC. Its translation is CASSSTGNYGYTF.